This T cell receptor beta chain derives from a study of beta chain features in type 1 diabetes. Overall study results and limits: The question of HLA type influencing TCRB rearrangement was one that remained unresolved here.

Expressed TCRB transcripts were sequenced because the entire RNA isolate underwent reverse transcription. Clones were sequenced by immunoSEQ multiplex PCR, and TCRdb holds only the in-frame ones, with some missing. The sample contains around 450,000 clones, over 10% of which appear only once. This clone was picked up one time. Its specificity is not known. The CDR3 has 12 amino acids. Trimming left V 2 bases short and J 9 bases short, with 8 bases between. Germline CDR1 SGHTA, CDR2 FQGTGA. Material: naive CD4+ T cells from blood. The chain is built from TRBV7-3 and TRBJ2-1, with D perhaps TRBD2 (5 bases). The receptor was isolated from a woman under 30 in good health. CDR3 coding DNA: TGTGCCAGCAGCTTAGGAGGTGGTGAGCAGTTCTTC. This codes for CASSLGGGEQFF.